This TCR beta chain came from a study of identical twins. Study conclusions and caveats: The more abundant beta clonotypes in cord blood had fewer insertions, and memory repertoires did not show this. Modelling underestimated the level of out-of-frame TCR alpha sharing observed in monozygotic twins. Compared with unrelated sharing, twin-shared out-of-frame alpha sequences had more low-probability sequences.

Turning to this clonotype: Its antigen is undetermined.

TCRdb reprocessed the 5' RACE reads via MiXCR and lists one record per CDR3 protein. The sample consists of some 590,000 distinct CDR3 sequences, more than 9% of them appearing once. These sequences were also reported in another study, on yellow fever vaccine responses in identical twins. That work contributes: Twins showed a vaccine T cell response that reportedly seemed partly convergent, partly personalized.

The TCR was taken from a young woman in good health. The sample taken for sequencing was PBMCs.

The CDR3 spells CASSHGGDRGRTEAFF. CDR3 DNA: TGTGCCAGCAGTCACGGAGGGGACAGGGGGAGGACTGAAGCTTTCTTT. The chain employs TRBV27 and TRBJ1-1, with 11 bases matching TRBD1. The V segment lost 5 bases and the J segment 5 bases; nucleotides outside the gene matches: 10. Per the germline V gene, CDR1 is MNHEY and CDR2 is SMNVEV (reference sequence). The CDR3 is made up of 16 amino acids.